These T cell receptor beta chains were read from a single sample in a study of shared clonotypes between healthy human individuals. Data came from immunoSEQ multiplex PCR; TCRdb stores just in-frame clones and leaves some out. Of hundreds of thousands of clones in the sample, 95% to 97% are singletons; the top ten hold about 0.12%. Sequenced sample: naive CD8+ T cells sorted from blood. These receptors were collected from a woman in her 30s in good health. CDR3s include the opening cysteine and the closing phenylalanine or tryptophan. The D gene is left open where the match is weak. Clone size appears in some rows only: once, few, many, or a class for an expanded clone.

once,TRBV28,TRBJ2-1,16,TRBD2,CASSSLVEREGFEQFF,TGTGCCAGCAGTTCCCTGGTGGAGCGGGAGGGCTTTGAGCAGTTCTTC
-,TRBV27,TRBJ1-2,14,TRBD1,CASRPGQGGKGYTF,TGTGCCAGCAGACCGGGACAGGGAGGGAAGGGCTACACCTTC
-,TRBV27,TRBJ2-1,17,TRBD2,CASSLWGLASGNNEQFF,TGTGCCAGCAGTTTATGGGGGTTAGCTAGCGGGAACAATGAGCAGTTCTTC
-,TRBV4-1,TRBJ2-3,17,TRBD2,CASSQETSGSRADTQYF,TGCGCCAGCAGCCAAGAGACTAGCGGGAGCCGGGCAGATACGCAGTATTTT
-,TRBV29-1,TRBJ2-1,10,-,CSVSHNEQFF,TGCAGCGTGTCCCACAATGAGCAGTTCTTC
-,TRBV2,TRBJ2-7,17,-,CASSEAWGTELAYEQYF,TGTGCCAGCAGTGAAGCGTGGGGGACCGAGCTAGCCTACGAGCAGTACTTC
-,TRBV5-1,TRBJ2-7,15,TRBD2,CASSHEAGGPTEQYF,TGCGCCAGCAGCCACGAAGCGGGAGGGCCTACGGAGCAGTACTTC
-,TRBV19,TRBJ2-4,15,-,CASSIVTTAKNIQYF,TGTGCCAGTAGTATAGTGACTACAGCCAAAAACATTCAGTACTTC
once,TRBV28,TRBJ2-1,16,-,CASSPPGDIPNNEQFF,TGTGCCAGCAGCCCCCCAGGGGACATACCCAACAATGAGCAGTTCTTC
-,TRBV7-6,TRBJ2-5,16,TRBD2,CASSLESVSGSETQYF,TGTGCCAGCAGCTTAGAGAGTGTTAGCGGGAGTGAGACCCAGTACTTC
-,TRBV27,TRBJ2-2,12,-,CASSFRAGELFF,TGTGCCAGCAGTTTCAGGGCCGGGGAGCTGTTTTTT
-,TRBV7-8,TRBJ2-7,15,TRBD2,CASSVRLAGIYEQYF,TGTGCCAGCAGCGTCCGACTAGCGGGAATCTACGAGCAGTACTTC
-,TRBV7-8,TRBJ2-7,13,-,CASSLPSSYEQYF,TGTGCCAGCAGCTTGCCTAGTTCCTACGAGCAGTACTTC
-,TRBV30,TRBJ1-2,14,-,CAWSVLFEYYGYTF,TGTGCCTGGAGTGTACTATTTGAATACTATGGCTACACCTTC
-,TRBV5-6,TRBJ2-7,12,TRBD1,CASSQGAYEQYF,TGTGCCAGCAGTCAGGGGGCCTACGAGCAGTACTTC
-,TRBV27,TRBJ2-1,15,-,CASSALLGGADEQFF,TGTGCCAGCAGTGCCTTACTTGGGGGGGCGGATGAGCAGTTCTTC
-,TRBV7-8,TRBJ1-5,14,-,CASSLASSNQPQHF,TGTGCCAGCAGCTTAGCGTCCTCGAATCAGCCCCAGCATTTT
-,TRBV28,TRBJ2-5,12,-,CASSLASETQYF,TGTGCCAGCAGTTTAGCGTCAGAGACCCAGTACTTC
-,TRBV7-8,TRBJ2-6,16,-,CASSPRLTNGANVLTF,TGTGCCAGCAGCCCCCGGCTGACGAATGGGGCCAACGTCCTGACTTTC
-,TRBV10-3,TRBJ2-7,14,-,CAISPTRETYEQYF,TGTGCCATCAGTCCAACCAGGGAAACGTACGAGCAGTACTTC
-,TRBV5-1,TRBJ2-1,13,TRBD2,CASSFSGYNEQFF,TGCGCCAGCAGCTTTAGCGGGTACAATGAGCAGTTCTTC
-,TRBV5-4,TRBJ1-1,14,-,CASSSRTLNTEAFF,TGTGCCAGCAGCTCCAGGACACTGAACACTGAAGCTTTCTTT
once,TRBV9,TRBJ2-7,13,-,CASSVDAGYEQYF,TGTGCCAGCAGCGTAGACGCGGGGTACGAGCAGTACTTC
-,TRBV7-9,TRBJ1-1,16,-,CASSLDAGEVWTEAFF,TGTGCCAGCAGCTTAGACGCAGGGGAGGTATGGACTGAAGCTTTCTTT
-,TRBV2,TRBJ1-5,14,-,CASSDGQGNQPQHF,TGTGCCAGCAGTGATGGCCAGGGGAATCAGCCCCAGCATTTT
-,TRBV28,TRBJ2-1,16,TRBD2,CASRVRSGSSYNEQFF,TGTGCCAGCCGGGTGAGGAGCGGGAGCTCCTACAATGAGCAGTTCTTC
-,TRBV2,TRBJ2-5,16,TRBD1,CASSERTGGLQETQYF,TGTGCCAGCAGTGAAAGGACAGGGGGTCTTCAAGAGACCCAGTACTTC
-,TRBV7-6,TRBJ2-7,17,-,CASSQRGPIGFTDEQYF,TGTGCCAGCAGCCAAAGAGGGCCTATAGGGTTTACGGACGAGCAGTACTTC
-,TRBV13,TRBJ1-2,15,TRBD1,CASSLGGGEYYGYTF,TGTGCCAGCAGCTTAGGAGGGGGCGAATACTATGGCTACACCTTC
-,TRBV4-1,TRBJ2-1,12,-,CASSQDLAEQFF,TGCGCCAGCAGCCAAGATTTGGCTGAGCAGTTCTTC
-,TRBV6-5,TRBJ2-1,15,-,CASSTLGGRRNEQFF,TGTGCCAGCAGTACCCTGGGCGGGCGAAGGAATGAGCAGTTCTTC
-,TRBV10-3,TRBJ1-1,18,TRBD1,CAISGSTGQGWMGTEAFF,TGTGCCATCAGTGGCTCAACGGGACAGGGCTGGATGGGCACTGAAGCTTTCTTT
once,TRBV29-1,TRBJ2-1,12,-,CSVEGNYNEQFF,TGCAGCGTTGAGGGCAACTACAATGAGCAGTTCTTC
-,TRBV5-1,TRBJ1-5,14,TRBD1,CASRMRQGWQPQHF,TGCGCCAGCAGAATGAGACAGGGGTGGCAGCCCCAGCATTTT
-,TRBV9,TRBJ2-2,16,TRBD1,CASSPTGTGGLGELFF,TGTGCCAGCAGCCCGACCGGGACAGGGGGCCTCGGGGAGCTGTTTTTT
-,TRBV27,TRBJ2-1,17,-,CASSLSYPGGPYNEQFF,TGTGCCAGCAGTTTATCTTATCCCGGCGGGCCTTACAATGAGCAGTTCTTC
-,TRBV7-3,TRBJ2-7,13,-,CASSQGPADEQYF,TGTGCCAGCAGCCAGGGCCCTGCCGACGAGCAGTACTTC
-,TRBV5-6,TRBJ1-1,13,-,CASSLGWNTEAFF,TGTGCCAGCAGCTTGGGGTGGAACACTGAAGCTTTCTTT
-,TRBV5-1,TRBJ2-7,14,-,CASSLELASYEQYF,TGCGCCAGCAGCTTGGAACTAGCTAGTTACGAGCAGTACTTC
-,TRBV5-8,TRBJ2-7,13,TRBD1,CASRDRAAYEQYF,TGTGCCAGCAGGGACAGGGCCGCCTACGAGCAGTACTTC
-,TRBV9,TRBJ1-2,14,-,CASSEMTANYGYTF,TGTGCCAGCAGCGAGATGACAGCGAACTATGGCTACACCTTC
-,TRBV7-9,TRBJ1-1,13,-,CASMYGQNTEAFF,TGTGCCAGCATGTACGGACAGAACACTGAAGCTTTCTTT
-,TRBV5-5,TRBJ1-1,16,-,CASSNYPQVEGTEAFF,TGTGCCAGCAGTAATTATCCACAGGTGGAGGGCACTGAAGCTTTCTTT
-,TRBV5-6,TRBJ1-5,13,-,CASSFAGDQPQHF,TGTGCCAGCAGCTTTGCGGGTGATCAGCCCCAGCATTTT
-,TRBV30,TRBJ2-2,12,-,CAWRLGPGELFF,TGTGCCTGGAGACTGGGGCCCGGGGAGCTGTTTTTT
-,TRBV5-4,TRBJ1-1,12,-,CASSPHGTEAFF,TGTGCCAGCAGCCCCCATGGCACTGAAGCTTTCTTT
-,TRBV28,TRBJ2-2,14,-,CASSLQGMTGELFF,TGTGCCAGCAGTTTGCAGGGTATGACCGGGGAGCTGTTTTTT
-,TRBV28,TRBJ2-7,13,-,CASSPTTGQEQYF,TGTGCCAGCAGTCCAACCACAGGACAGGAGCAGTACTTC
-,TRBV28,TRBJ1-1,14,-,CASSLSFESAEAFF,TGTGCCAGCAGTTTATCATTTGAGTCGGCTGAAGCTTTCTTT
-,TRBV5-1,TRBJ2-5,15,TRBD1,CASRKDRGHQETQYF,TGCGCCAGCAGGAAGGACAGGGGGCACCAAGAGACCCAGTACTTC
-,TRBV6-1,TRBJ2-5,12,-,CASSEVWETQYF,TGTGCCAGCAGTGAAGTGTGGGAGACCCAGTACTTC
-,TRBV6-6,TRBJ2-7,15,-,CASSYSSAYLYEQYF,TGTGCCAGCAGTTACTCGAGTGCGTATCTCTACGAGCAGTACTTC
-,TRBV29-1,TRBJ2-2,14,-,CSVAGTSLAGELFF,TGCAGCGTTGCCGGGACTTCACTAGCCGGGGAGCTGTTTTTT
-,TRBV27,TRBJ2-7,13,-,CASSFSAYYEQYF,TGTGCCAGCAGTTTTAGCGCCTACTACGAGCAGTACTTC
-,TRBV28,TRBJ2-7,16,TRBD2,CASSLIGGSTFGEQYF,TGTGCCAGCAGTTTAATAGGCGGGAGCACCTTTGGGGAGCAGTACTTC
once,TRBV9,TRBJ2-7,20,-,CASSGPPPPENTKLSYEQYF,TGTGCCAGCAGCGGGCCCCCCCCGCCCGAAAATACAAAATTATCCTACGAGCAGTACTTC
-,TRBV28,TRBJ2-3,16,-,CASSSLGGRGPDTQYF,TGTGCCAGCAGTTCCCTTGGAGGGCGAGGTCCCGATACGCAGTATTTT
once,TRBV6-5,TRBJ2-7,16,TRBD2,CASSYGLAGGGYEQYF,TGTGCCAGCAGTTACGGGCTAGCGGGAGGTGGATACGAGCAGTACTTC
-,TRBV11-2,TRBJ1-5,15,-,CASSLDRGSGQPQHF,TGTGCCAGCAGCTTAGACCGGGGATCGGGTCAGCCCCAGCATTTT